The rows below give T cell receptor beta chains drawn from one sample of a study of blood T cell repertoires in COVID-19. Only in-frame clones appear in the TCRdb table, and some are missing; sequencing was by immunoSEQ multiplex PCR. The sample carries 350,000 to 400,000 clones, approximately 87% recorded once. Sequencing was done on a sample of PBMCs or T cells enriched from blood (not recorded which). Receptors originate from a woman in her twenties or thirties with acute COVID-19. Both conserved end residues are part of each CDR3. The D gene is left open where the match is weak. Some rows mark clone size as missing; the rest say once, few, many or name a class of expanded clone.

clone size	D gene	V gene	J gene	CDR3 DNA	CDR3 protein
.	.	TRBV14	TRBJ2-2	TGTGCCAGCAGCCTAACAGTCCCCGGGGGCACCGGGGAGCTGTTTTTT	CASSLTVPGGTGELFF
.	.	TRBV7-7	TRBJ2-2	TGTGCCAGCAGCGGTACACAGAACACCGGGGAGCTGTTTTTT	CASSGTQNTGELFF
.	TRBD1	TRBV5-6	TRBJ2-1	TGTGCCAGCAGCTGGGACAGGGGGCCTGACAATGAGCAGTTCTTC	CASSWDRGPDNEQFF
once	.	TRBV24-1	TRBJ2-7	TGTGCCACCAGCGGACAGTACGGCGAGCAGTACTTC	CATSGQYGEQYF
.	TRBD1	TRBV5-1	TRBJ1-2	TGCGCCAGCAGCTTGGTAGCTGCAGGGGGCGACTATGGCTACACCTTC	CASSLVAAGGDYGYTF
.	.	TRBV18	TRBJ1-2	TGTGCCAGCTCACCCTTACAGGAAACGAACTATGGCTACACCTTC	CASSPLQETNYGYTF
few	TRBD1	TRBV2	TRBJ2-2	TGTGCCAGCTCCGGGACAGGGGACACCGGGGAGCTGTTTTTT	CASSGTGDTGELFF
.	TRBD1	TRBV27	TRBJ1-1	TGTGCCAGCAGTGGACAGGGGAGGAACACTGAAGCTTTCTTT	CASSGQGRNTEAFF
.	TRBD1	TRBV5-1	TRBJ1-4	TGCGCCAGCAGCTTAGGGACAGATAATGAAAAACTGTTTTTT	CASSLGTDNEKLFF
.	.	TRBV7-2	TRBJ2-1	TGTGCCAGCAGCTTATTTGGTCTGGGACTCCACTCCTACAATGAGCAGTTCTTC	CASSLFGLGLHSYNEQFF
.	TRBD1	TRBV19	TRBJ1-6	TGTGCCAGTAGCCCCTGGGACAGGGGAGATAATTCACCCCTCCACTTT	CASSPWDRGDNSPLHF
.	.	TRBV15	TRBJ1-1	TGTGCCACCAGCAGAGAGGGCCTTATGAACACTGAAGCTTTCTTT	CATSREGLMNTEAFF
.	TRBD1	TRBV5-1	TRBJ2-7	TGCGCCAGCAGCTTGGGCGAGACAGGGTTTGTTTACGAGCAGTACTTC	CASSLGETGFVYEQYF